This T cell receptor beta chain was captured by sequencing in a study of post-analysis software for immune sequencing data. Study details: The disease courses covered relapsing-remitting, secondary progressive and progressive-relapsing multiple sclerosis.

A word on this clonotype: Its target is unknown. A single base separates this from a much larger clone, so it may be a read error.

The TCR beta cDNA libraries contained unique molecular identifiers. Out of roughly 0.85 to 10 million T cells, hundreds of thousands of cDNA molecules were generated. TCRdb analysed the PCR reads with MiXCR anew, one entry per CDR3 protein. Among approximately 180,000 distinct CDR3 sequences listed, about 32% were seen once. General study results and limits: Batch-matched samples strongly co-clustered by F measure. Controls showed lower frequencies than patients for 5 or 6 TRBV segments, and TRBV5-6, TRBV5-1 and TRBV20-1 were among these. Controls had significantly higher normalized Chao1 diversity than multiple sclerosis patients.

Germline CDR1 and CDR2: SGHRS and YFSETQ. This CDR3 has 14 residues. V trimming: 10 bases; J trimming: 0 bases; junction bases outside the gene matches: 7. The chain joins TRBV5-1 to TRBJ2-3; TRBD2 matches 8 bases. The origin of this receptor is a girl aged 10 to 17 with multiple sclerosis. The sample taken for sequencing was blood. DNA of the CDR3: TGCGCCTGCCAAGCGGGAGTGAGCACAGATACGCAGTATTTT. As protein: CACQAGVSTDTQYF. Based on the CDR3 plus reference TRBV5-1 and TRBJ2-3, the full variable domain is KAGVTQTPRYLIKTRGQQVTLSCSPISGHRSVSWYQQTPGQGLQFLFEYFSETQRNKGNFPGRFSGRQFSNSRSEMNVSTLELGDSALYLCACQAGVSTDTQYFGPGTRLTVL.